What follows describes a single TCR beta chain. Cells designated naive CD8 were CD45RO-negative and were positively selected for CCR7, with terminally differentiated effector memory CD45RA+ cells excluded. The sample belongs to a study of shared clonotypes between healthy human individuals. CDR1 and CDR2 from the germline V gene are MGHRA and YSYEKL. V gave up 2 bases and J gave up 6 bases; unmatched junction bases: 1. The CDR3 extends over 14 amino acids. Some clones are missing from TCRdb's copy, which holds only in-frame ones; the method was immunoSEQ multiplex PCR. The top ten clones hold 0.11% of a sample with roughly 650,000 clones, roughly 95% of them seen once.

The sequenced sample consisted of naive CD8+ T cells sorted from blood. The rearrangement joins TRBV4-1 to TRBJ1-5; TRBD1 agrees at 10 bases. The sequence was collected from a woman in her thirties in good health. CDR3 region: CASSQWTGGQPQHF. The CDR3 DNA follows: TGCGCCAGCAGCCAATGGACAGGGGGTCAGCCCCAGCATTTT.